The 18 T cell receptor beta chains below all came from one sample that was sequenced in a study of blood T cell repertoires in COVID-19 (TCRdb year 2020). The library came from the immunoSEQ multiplex PCR assay. Imported from immuneACCESS, the table was reduced by TCRdb to in-frame sequences with V and J called. These copies leave out some clones; in studies compared against another copy, an unresolved V gene accounts for under half, and the cause of the remainder is not known. The sample records approximately 210,000 clones, about 86% of which are singletons. In total, the top ten clones hold under 3% of the sample. Sequenced input: peripheral blood. These receptors all stem from a middle-aged man with active or convalescent COVID-19.

The rearrangement joins TRBV6-2 or TRBV6-3 to TRBJ2-7; 7 nucleotides align to TRBD1. From germline, CDR1 is MNHEY and CDR2 SVGEGT. The CDR3 length is 15 residues. The junction had 8 bases not matched to a gene; V was cut back by 4 bases and J by 2 bases. This CDR3 is CASSFSGGGAYEQYF. The CDR3 nucleotides read TGTGCCAGCAGTTTCTCAGGGGGTGGCGCCTACGAGCAGTACTTC.

This chain uses TRBV6-5 with TRBJ1-5; TRBD1 is a possible D gene (5 bases). Germline assignment: CDR1 MNHEY and CDR2 SVGAGI. This CDR3 region has 12 residues. V was pared by 8 bases and J by 6 bases, with 11 bases between. CDR3 loop: CASSRVGQPQHF. CDR3 coding DNA: TGTGCCAGCTCCAGGGTGGGTCAGCCCCAGCATTTT.

As DNA, the CDR3 is TGTGCCAGCAGTGTCCTCCGGGAGGTCAATGAGCAGTTCTTC. It translates to CASSVLREVNEQFF. The gene calls are TRBV28 and TRBJ2-1; TRBD2 agrees at 7 bases. V lost 5 bases to trimming and J lost 6 bases; unmatched junction nucleotides: 7. The CDR3 extends over 14 amino acids. Germline CDR1 reads MDHEN; CDR2 reads SYDVKM.

The J gene is TRBJ1-6, the V gene TRBV5-8; 7 bases align to TRBD1. CDR1 and CDR2 from the germline V gene are SGHTS and YDEGEE. The trim removed 3 bases at V and 9 bases at J, leaving 9 bases unmatched. CDR3 length: 15 residues. CDR3 amino acids: CASSSGTVYSSPLHF. In nucleotides, the CDR3 is TGTGCCAGCAGCTCAGGGACAGTGTACTCTTCACCCCTCCACTTT.

The chain joins TRBV5-1 to TRBJ1-3; TRBD1 might be the D (5 bases). The germline V gene encodes CDR1 SGHRS and CDR2 YFSETQ. Trimming cost V 0 bases and J 7 bases, with 14 bases left between them. The CDR3 contains 15 residues. In DNA, the CDR3 is TGCGCCAGCAGCTTGGACGGAGCTGGGGGGAACACCATATATTTT. Translation gives CASSLDGAGGNTIYF.

The V and J genes are TRBV28 and TRBJ2-5; 16 nucleotides match TRBD2. CDR3 length: 15 amino acids. Germline values: CDR1 MDHEN, CDR2 SYDVKM. V lost 5 bases, J lost 3 bases, and 0 bases stayed unmatched. CDR3 DNA sequence: TGTGCCAGCAGTGGGACTAGCGGGAGGGAAGAGACCCAGTACTTC. Translating gives CASSGTSGREETQYF.

The chain uses TRBV7-2 and TRBJ1-4; maybe TRBD1 (6 bases). Germline assignment: CDR1 SGHTA and CDR2 FQGNSA. The CDR3 runs to 16 residues. The V gene lost 4 bases and the J gene lost 7 bases, with 19 bases spanning the gap. The CDR3 loop is CASSWDGGAGREKLFF. In DNA form, the CDR3 reads TGTGCCAGCAGCTGGGACGGGGGGGCAGGGCGTGAAAAACTGTTTTTT. Variable domain in full (rest from reference TRBV7-2 and TRBJ1-4): GAGVSQSPSNKVTEKGKDVELRCDPISGHTALYWYRQSLGQGLEFLIYFQGNSAPDKSGLPSDRFSAERTGGSVSTLTIQRTQQEDSAVYLCASSWDGGAGREKLFFGSGTQLSVL.

The chain uses TRBV2 and TRBJ1-1; the D gene is possibly TRBD1 (6 bases). The CDR3 is 17 residues long. Trimming stripped 2 bases from V and 3 bases from J, with 19 bases between. Germline CDR1 SNHLY, CDR2 FYNNEI. This CDR3 is CASSERGGLRVDTEAFF. The CDR3 nucleotides read TGTGCCAGCAGTGAAAGGGGGGGGCTGAGAGTCGACACTGAAGCTTTCTTT.

The CDR3 spells CSASGWAGRDTEAFF. CDR3 in DNA: TGCAGTGCTAGTGGATGGGCAGGGAGGGACACTGAAGCTTTCTTT. The V and J genes are TRBV20-1 and TRBJ1-1; D might be TRBD1 (5 bases). This CDR3 has 15 residues. Between the trimmed V and J ends, which lost 3 bases and 3 bases, there was a span of 17 bases. Looked up from germline, CDR1 is DFQATT and CDR2 is SNEGSKA (reference sequence).

The chain uses TRBV6-1 and TRBJ2-5; a possible D gene is TRBD2 (6 bases). Germline V gene sequence: CDR1 MNHNS, CDR2 SASEGT. This CDR3 has 17 residues. V gave up 2 bases and J gave up 2 bases, with 18 bases separating them. The CDR3 protein is CASSEPLGGWGQETQYF. The CDR3 nucleotides read TGTGCCAGCAGTGAACCCCTCGGGGGATGGGGTCAAGAGACCCAGTACTTC.

This chain joins TRBV5-1 and TRBJ2-7; 7 bases are shared with TRBD1. CDR1 and CDR2 from the germline V gene are SGHRS and YFSETQ. V lost 4 bases to trimming and J lost 4 bases; unmatched junction nucleotides: 2. The CDR3 runs 12 residues. The CDR3 sequence: CASSIQGYEQYF. In nucleotides, the CDR3 is TGCGCCAGCAGCATACAGGGGTACGAGCAGTACTTC.

This clone was counted a few times. The gene calls are TRBV20-1 and TRBJ2-1, with unresolved D. V lost 1 base and J lost 12, with 7 bases in between. The CDR3 loop spans 10 amino acids. Germline loops: CDR1 DFQATT, CDR2 SNEGSKA (reference sequence). The CDR3 DNA reads TGCAGTGCTAGAGGGCGGTCGCAGTTCTTC. This encodes CSARGRSQFF.

The chain joins TRBV9 to TRBJ2-1, with TRBD2 matching over 8 bases. Unmatched junction bases numbered 13, after V lost 3 bases and J lost 8 bases. The CDR3 contains 16 residues. Germline V gene data show CDR1 as SGDLS and CDR2 as YYNGEE. The CDR3 reads CASSAARDTGGDEQFF. CDR3 coding DNA: TGTGCCAGCAGCGCGGCCCGGGACACCGGGGGGGATGAGCAGTTCTTC.

As to this clone: The sample contains more than one DNA sequence encoding this CDR3. The chain links TRBV6-5 to TRBJ2-2, with 10 nucleotides matching TRBD2. V was pared by 6 bases and J by 0 bases, with 1 base of the junction left unmatched. Germline V gene data show CDR1 as MNHEY and CDR2 as SVGAGI. The CDR3 sequence is 15 residues long. CDR3 residues: CASSLAGANTGELFF. The CDR3 DNA reads as TGTGCCAGCAGCCTAGCGGGGGCGAACACCGGGGAGCTGTTTTTT.

The chain uses TRBV3-1 (or the pseudogene TRBV3-2) and TRBJ2-1; 10 positions match TRBD2. There are 16 residues in the CDR3. J was trimmed by 9 bases and V by 4 bases; bases with no gene match: 12. Per the germline V gene, CDR1 is LGHDT and CDR2 is YNNKEL (reference sequence). The CDR3 reads CASSPLEAGGHGEQFF. CDR3 DNA sequence: TGTGCCAGCAGCCCCCTAGAAGCGGGGGGGCATGGTGAGCAGTTCTTC.

This clone showed up just a few times. The chain is built from TRBV29-1 and TRBJ1-1, with D hard to call. Germline V gene data show CDR1 as SQVTM and CDR2 as ANQGSEA. V lost 4 bases and J lost 7, with 7 bases in between. The CDR3 is 10 amino acids. CDR3 nucleotides: TGCAGCGTTGGTGAGGGTGAAGCTTTCTTT. This translates into CSVGEGEAFF. Based on the CDR3 plus reference TRBV29-1 and TRBJ1-1, the full variable domain is SAVISQKPSRDICQRGTSLTIQCQVDSQVTMMFWYRQQPGQSLTLIATANQGSEATYESGFVIDKFPISRPNLTFSTLTVSNMSPEDSSIYLCSVGEGEAFFGQGTRLTVV.

This clone was seen more than once but under ten times. The chain recombines TRBV2 with TRBJ1-6; D is unresolved. The germline V gene has CDR1 SNHLY and CDR2 FYNNEI. Trimming pared 1 base from V and 10 bases from J, leaving 11 bases between. The CDR3 extends over 14 amino acids. In DNA form, the CDR3 reads TGTGCCAGCAGTGAAGTTCGGAGTGGATCACCCCTCCACTTT. This translates into CASSEVRSGSPLHF.

The rearrangement uses TRBV18 and TRBJ2-3; D ambiguous. Germline-derived CDR1 and CDR2 are KGHSH and LQKENI. Trimming pared 8 bases from V and 5 bases from J, leaving 14 bases between. CDR3 length: 13 residues. For the CDR3, the DNA is TGTGCCAGCCACGAAGTGACAATAGATACGCAGTATTTT. Its translation: CASHEVTIDTQYF.